These T cell receptor beta chains were read from a single sample in a study of response to subunit inactivated influenza vaccine. MiXCR, run by TCRdb on the RT-PCR reads, gives a single entry per CDR3 protein. The profile shows 700,000 to 900,000 distinct CDR3 sequences, around 21% of them singletons. The sample in question was PBMCs from blood, obtained 5 days after vaccination. The receptors originated from a man aged 50 or older who received an inactivated influenza vaccine. Both conserved end residues are part of each CDR3. The order of the fields is V gene, clone size, J gene, D gene, CDR3 protein, CDR3 DNA. A D gene is named only where the DNA matches it firmly. Not all rows give a size; the values are once, few, many and, for expanded clones, a class.

>TRBV28|few|TRBJ2-2|-
CASHDRNTGELFF
TGTGCCAGCCACGATAGGAACACCGGGGAGCTGTTTTTT
>TRBV6-1|-|TRBJ1-5|-
CASDLAGNQPQHF
TGTGCCAGCGACCTCGCGGGCAATCAGCCCCAGCATTTT
>TRBV20-1|few|TRBJ2-7|-
CSAAPLGALREQYF
TGCAGTGCTGCCCCCCTCGGGGCCCTAAGGGAGCAGTACTTC
>TRBV12-3/TRBV12-4|few|TRBJ2-3|TRBD2
CASIWTSGGGTQYF
TGTGCCAGCATCTGGACTAGCGGGGGGGGAACGCAGTATTTT
>TRBV27|few|TRBJ2-7|-
CASSWSGENEQYF
TGTGCCAGCAGTTGGTCTGGGGAAAACGAGCAGTACTTC
>TRBV29-1|few|TRBJ2-7|-
CSVGTRLGYEQYF
TGCAGCGTTGGGACCCGACTTGGCTACGAGCAGTACTTC
>TRBV6-5|-|TRBJ2-5|-
CASSYEFRETQYF
TGTGCCAGCAGTTATGAGTTTAGGGAGACCCAGTACTTC
>TRBV29-1|many|TRBJ2-1|-
CSVVRVRNEQFF
TGCAGCGTTGTCAGGGTTAGAAATGAGCAGTTCTTC
>TRBV29-1|-|TRBJ1-2|-
CSAQAPGGGYTF
TGCAGCGCCCAAGCACCGGGCGGGGGCTACACCTTC
>TRBV15|-|TRBJ2-7|-
CATSRDGGEGYEQYF
TGTGCCACCAGCAGAGACGGGGGCGAGGGCTACGAGCAGTACTTC
>TRBV20-1|few|TRBJ2-2|-
CSAKSGGVITGELFF
TGCAGTGCCAAATCAGGGGGGGTAATTACCGGGGAGCTGTTTTTT
>TRBV10-3|few|TRBJ2-7|-
CAISDSGTWIYEQYF
TGTGCCATCAGTGACTCTGGGACATGGATCTACGAGCAGTACTTC
>TRBV12-3/TRBV12-4|few|TRBJ1-3|-
CASSPRGGSASGNTIYF
TGTGCCAGCAGCCCACGTGGCGGGAGTGCATCTGGAAACACCATATATTTT
>TRBV12-3/TRBV12-4|many|TRBJ1-6|-
CASSLGRNSPLHF
TGTGCCAGCAGTTTAGGGAGGAATTCACCCCTCCACTTT
>TRBV20-1|-|TRBJ2-7|TRBD1
CSARGDRGHEQYF
TGCAGTGCTAGAGGAGACAGGGGCCACGAGCAGTACTTC
>TRBV20-1|few|TRBJ2-4|TRBD1
CSARDRPKNIQYF
TGCAGTGCGCGGGACAGGCCAAAAAACATTCAGTACTTC
>TRBV10-3|-|TRBJ2-1|-
CAISAVNEQFF
TGTGCCATCAGTGCCGTTAATGAGCAGTTCTTC
>TRBV29-1|-|TRBJ1-2|TRBD1
CSVRDRLYYGYTF
TGCAGCGTTCGGGACAGGCTTTACTATGGCTACACCTTC
>TRBV7-8|few|TRBJ2-1|TRBD2
CASTSRGRDEQFF
TGTGCCAGCACCAGCAGAGGGAGGGATGAGCAGTTCTTC
>TRBV20-1|few|TRBJ1-1|TRBD1
CRAVLTGGRPGVTEAFF
TGCAGGGCCGTCTTGACAGGGGGCCGGCCGGGCGTCACTGAAGCTTTCTTT
>TRBV7-2|-|TRBJ1-3|-
CASSLAPGFSGNTIYF
TGTGCCAGCAGCTTAGCGCCCGGGTTCTCTGGAAACACCATATATTTT
>TRBV12-3/TRBV12-4|-|TRBJ2-6|-
CASSLGRGTSGANVLTF
TGTGCCAGCAGTTTAGGCAGGGGCACCTCTGGGGCCAACGTCCTGACTTTC
>TRBV29-1|-|TRBJ2-5|-
CSVHTGRQTQYF
TGCAGCGTTCACACAGGCCGGCAGACCCAGTACTTC
>TRBV4-3|-|TRBJ2-2|TRBD2
CASSQEPMSGRDTGELFF
TGCGCCAGCAGCCAAGAACCGATGAGCGGGAGGGACACCGGGGAGCTGTTTTTT
>TRBV29-1|-|TRBJ2-2|-
CSAGVTGELFF
TGCAGCGCGGGAGTCACCGGGGAGCTGTTTTTT
>TRBV10-3|few|TRBJ1-3|-
CAISGSGSRNTIYF
TGTGCCATCAGTGGATCAGGGTCTCGAAACACCATATATTTT
>TRBV18|few|TRBJ2-7|-
CASSPEQGFSSYEQYF
TGTGCCAGCTCACCCGAACAGGGATTCTCCTCCTACGAGCAGTACTTC
>TRBV12-3/TRBV12-4|many|TRBJ2-2|-
CASSLTRTGELFF
TGTGCCAGCAGCCTGACTAGAACCGGGGAGCTGTTTTTT
>TRBV6-2/TRBV6-3|-|TRBJ1-1|TRBD1
CASSPDRDSTEAFF
TGTGCTAGCAGTCCCGACAGGGATTCCACTGAAGCTTTCTTT
>TRBV5-1|-|TRBJ2-7|-
CASSSMSGYEQYF
TGCGCCAGCAGCTCTATGTCCGGGTATGAGCAGTACTTC
>TRBV4-3|many|TRBJ2-5|TRBD2
CASSQALGTSGSWETQYF
TGCGCCAGCAGCCAGGCTCTTGGGACTAGCGGGAGCTGGGAGACCCAGTACTTC
>TRBV7-2|many|TRBJ2-1|TRBD2
CASSLDGLAVNEQFF
TGTGCCAGCAGCTTAGATGGACTAGCGGTAAATGAGCAGTTCTTC
>TRBV20-1|few|TRBJ1-5|-
CSALQGGNQPQHF
TGCAGTGCTCTTCAGGGTGGGAATCAGCCCCAGCATTTT
>TRBV6-5|-|TRBJ2-7|TRBD1
CASSYRDRSYEQYF
TGTGCCAGCAGTTACCGGGACAGATCCTACGAGCAGTACTTC
>TRBV7-8|-|TRBJ2-3|-
CASGPGTNTDTQYF
TGTGCCAGCGGACCCGGGACGAACACAGATACGCAGTATTTT
>TRBV29-1|few|TRBJ2-7|-
CSVRDNTYEQYF
TGCAGCGTTCGGGACAATACTTACGAGCAGTACTTC
>TRBV6-2/TRBV6-3|-|TRBJ2-4|-
CASSSRLGYKNIQYF
TGTGCCAGCAGTTCCCGACTAGGTTACAAAAACATTCAGTACTTC
>TRBV6-6|few|TRBJ1-2|-
CASHGGRAGYTF
TGTGCCAGCCACGGGGGACGTGCTGGCTACACCTTC
>TRBV20-1|-|TRBJ2-3|-
CSARMSGDHRDTQYF
TGCAGTGCTAGGATGTCGGGAGATCATAGAGATACGCAGTATTTT
>TRBV24-1|many|TRBJ2-7|-
CATSDSGPSSYEQYF
TGTGCCACCAGTGATTCCGGGCCAAGCTCCTACGAGCAGTACTTC
>TRBV5-1|few|TRBJ1-1|-
CASSLKSGRMNTEAFF
TGCGCCAGCAGCTTGAAATCCGGGCGGATGAACACTGAAGCTTTCTTT
>TRBV7-3|-|TRBJ2-2|-
CASSPGIRLLTGELFF
TGTGCCAGCAGCCCCGGGATAAGACTACTCACCGGGGAGCTGTTTTTT
>TRBV7-9|-|TRBJ1-2|-
CASSKEQGYGYTF
TGTGCCAGCAGCAAAGAGCAGGGGTATGGCTACACCTTC
>TRBV6-1|-|TRBJ1-5|-
CASMGSFNQPQHF
TGTGCCAGCATGGGCAGTTTCAATCAGCCCCAGCATTTT
>TRBV20-1|-|TRBJ2-5|TRBD1
CSAPRSQGGEEETQYF
TGCAGTGCCCCTCGTTCACAGGGGGGAGAGGAAGAGACCCAGTACTTC
>TRBV3-1|-|TRBJ2-5|TRBD1
CASSQRQGARQYF
TGTGCCAGCAGCCAGCGACAGGGGGCACGCCAGTACTTC
>TRBV29-1|few|TRBJ2-1|-
CSVEWRAGNNEQFF
TGCAGCGTTGAGTGGAGGGCCGGGAACAATGAGCAGTTCTTC
>TRBV12-5|-|TRBJ2-1|TRBD1
CASGFTGGYEQFF
TGTGCTAGTGGTTTCACAGGGGGCTATGAGCAGTTCTTC
>TRBV27|few|TRBJ1-5|-
CASSLRAGTGPQHF
TGTGCCAGCAGTTTAAGGGCAGGTACCGGCCCCCAGCATTTT
>TRBV4-3|-|TRBJ2-5|-
CASSQDGGLLRRETQYF
TGCGCCAGCAGCCAAGATGGAGGACTCCTAAGGAGAGAGACCCAGTACTTC
>TRBV12-3/TRBV12-4|-|TRBJ2-1|-
CASRLSGREQFF
TGTGCCAGCAGGCTTTCGGGTCGTGAGCAGTTCTTC
>TRBV12-3/TRBV12-4|few|TRBJ2-5|-
CASTNRGGVYQETQYF
TGTGCCAGCACAAACAGGGGCGGGGTGTACCAAGAGACCCAGTACTTC
>TRBV7-2|few|TRBJ2-1|TRBD2
CASSYSGGAFNEQFF
TGTGCCAGCAGCTATAGCGGGGGGGCATTCAATGAGCAGTTCTTC